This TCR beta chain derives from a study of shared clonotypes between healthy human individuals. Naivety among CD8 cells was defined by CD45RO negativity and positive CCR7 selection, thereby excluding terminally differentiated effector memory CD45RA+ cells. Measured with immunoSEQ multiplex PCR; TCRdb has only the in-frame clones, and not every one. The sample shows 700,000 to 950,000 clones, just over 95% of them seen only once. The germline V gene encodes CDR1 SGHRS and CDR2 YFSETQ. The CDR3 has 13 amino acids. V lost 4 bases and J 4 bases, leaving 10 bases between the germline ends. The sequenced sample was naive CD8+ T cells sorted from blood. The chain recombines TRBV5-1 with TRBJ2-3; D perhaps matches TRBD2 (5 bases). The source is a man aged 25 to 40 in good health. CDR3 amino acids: CASSTPRADTQYF. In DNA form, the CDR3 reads TGCGCCAGCAGCACTCCGAGGGCAGATACGCAGTATTTT.